Below, 13 T cell receptor beta chains from the same sample are listed, as sequenced in a study of beta chain features in type 1 diabetes. Study-wide points: Significant though moderate, a shortening of TCRB CDR3s appeared in all four CD4+ subsets of Type 1 diabetes patients.

Their target antigens are unknown. Every bit of the isolated RNA underwent reverse transcription, so sequencing read expressed TCRB transcripts. TCRdb keeps only in-frame clones here, not all; method: immunoSEQ multiplex PCR. The sample yields 500,000 to 650,000 clones, around 12% seen once. The sequencing sample was made of naive CD4+ T cells from blood. The receptors originated from a man in his thirties or forties with type 1 diabetes.

A few counts support this clone. This chain uses TRBV7-6 with TRBJ2-1, with TRBD1 matching 11 bases. There are 14 residues in the CDR3. Germline CDR1 reads SGHVS; CDR2 reads FNYEAQ. The J segment lost 9 bases and the V segment lost 5 bases, leaving 6 bases of the junction unmatched. The CDR3 sequence is CASSRPGTGGEQFF. CDR3 nucleotide sequence: TGTGCCAGCAGCAGACCCGGGACAGGGGGTGAGCAGTTCTTC. The full variable domain, in which reference TRBV7-6 and TRBJ2-1 provide the parts outside the CDR3, is GAGVSQSPRYKVTKRGQDVALRCDPISGHVSLYWYRQALGQGPEFLTYFNYEAQQDKSGLPNDRFSAERPEGSISTLTIQRTEQRDSAMYRCASSRPGTGGEQFFGPGTRLTVL.

CDR3 protein: CASSTLHEQFF. For the CDR3, the DNA is TGTGCCAGCAGCACGTTGCATGAGCAGTTCTTC. V and J are TRBV5-4 and TRBJ2-1; no clear D. The CDR3 has 11 amino acids. V lost 4 bases to trimming and J lost 8 bases, with 7 bases between them. In germline, CDR1 is SGHNT, CDR2 YYREEE (reference sequence). The entire variable domain, with the rest obtained from reference TRBV5-4 and TRBJ2-1, is as follows: ETGVTQSPTHLIKTRGQQVTLRCSSQSGHNTVSWYQQALGQGPQFIFQYYREEENGRGNFPPRFSGLQFPNYSSELNVNALELDDSALYLCASSTLHEQFFGPGTRLTVL.

In its sample, this clone was seen a few times. The V gene is TRBV28, the J gene TRBJ1-2, with 7 bases lining up with TRBD1. V was pared by 4 bases and J by 3 bases, with 8 bases of the junction left unmatched. The CDR3 has 15 amino acids. Germline V gene lookup returns CDR1 MDHEN and CDR2 SYDVKM. For the CDR3, the DNA is TGTGCCAGCAGTTCCTCCGGGACAGATTACTATGGCTACACCTTC. It is translated as CASSSSGTDYYGYTF.

The chain has TRBV6-5 and TRBJ1-2; D is ambiguous. Germline values: CDR1 MNHEY, CDR2 SVGAGI. The CDR3 totals 13 residues. Trimming shortened V by 0 bases and J by 6 bases, and 8 bases separated the two germline ends. In nucleotides, the CDR3 is TGTGCCAGCAGTTACTCCGGGATCGATGGCTACACCTTC. Translated: CASSYSGIDGYTF.

The chain joins TRBV10-3 to TRBJ2-7, with 7 bases matching TRBD1. The CDR3 has 13 residues. The V and J ends lost 11 bases and 2 bases, in that order; junction bases with no gene match: 9. CDR1 is ENHRY and CDR2 is SYGVKD in the germline V gene. The CDR3 nucleotides are TGTGCCGCCGCCGGGACAGTCACCTACGAGCAGTACTTC. It encodes CAAAGTVTYEQYF.

The chain couples TRBV2 to TRBJ1-2; D is perhaps TRBD1 (5 bases). This CDR3 has 13 amino acids. Germline V CDR1 and CDR2: SNHLY, FYNNEI. With 4 bases removed from V and 4 bases from J, the gap between germline ends came to 10 bases. This CDR3 is CASSVLGGYGYTF. The CDR3 nucleotides are TGTGCCAGCAGTGTCTTGGGGGGCTATGGCTACACCTTC.

V and J are TRBV28 and TRBJ2-5, with D perhaps TRBD2 (6 bases). The V gene lost 6 bases and the J gene lost 6 bases, with 17 bases spanning the gap. Per the germline V gene, CDR1 is MDHEN and CDR2 is SYDVKM. This CDR3 comprises 14 residues. The CDR3 sequence is CASSLGPAGKTQYF. The CDR3 DNA sequence: TGTGCCAGCAGCCTCGGACCGGCGGGGAAGACCCAGTACTTC.

The chain couples TRBV30 to TRBJ2-1, with 7 bases identical to TRBD2. CDR1 GTSNPN and CDR2 SVGIG come from the germline V gene (reference sequence). The CDR3 has 16 residues. V gave up 4 bases and J gave up 4 bases; unmatched junction bases: 13. Written as DNA, the CDR3 is TGTGCCTGGATGGGGGGGTCTAGCGGACTTTACAATGAGCAGTTCTTC. Translation: CAWMGGSSGLYNEQFF.

The chain recombines TRBV10-3 with TRBJ2-7; TRBD2 matches 11 bases. J lost 2 bases, V lost 9 bases, and 21 bases had no gene match. Germline CDR1 reads ENHRY; CDR2 reads SYGVKD. The length of the CDR3 is 19 residues. The CDR3: CAITRGLAGGPGATYEQYF. CDR3 in DNA: TGTGCCATAACCCGTGGGCTAGCGGGGGGCCCGGGGGCCACCTACGAGCAGTACTTC.

This clone was seen a handful of times. The gene calls are TRBV6-5 and TRBJ2-1; 8 bases map to TRBD1. The ends lost 3 bases at V and 4 bases at J; junction bases unmatched: 5. CDR3 length: 15 amino acids. Germline assignment: CDR1 MNHEY and CDR2 SVGAGI. The CDR3, as DNA: TGTGCCAGCAGTTATGCAGGGGGCGAATACAATGAGCAGTTCTTC. It encodes CASSYAGGEYNEQFF.

A few counts support this clone. The chain joins TRBV7-2 to TRBJ2-6; D could derive from TRBD1 or TRBD2 (5 bases each). This CDR3 comprises 16 residues. Germline CDR1 is SGHTA and CDR2 is FQGNSA. Trimming shortened V by 2 bases and J by 1 base, and 9 bases separated the two germline ends. CDR3 sequence (DNA): TGTGCCAGCAGCTTAAAATGGGGGTCTGGGGCCAACGTCCTGACTTTC. This translates into CASSLKWGSGANVLTF.

This clone has only a few counts. The chain joins TRBV7-2 to TRBJ1-5, with TRBD1 matching 9 bases. V trimming: 6 bases; J trimming: 1 base; junction bases outside the gene matches: 4. The CDR3 contains 15 residues. Germline V gene lookup returns CDR1 SGHTA and CDR2 FQGNSA. The CDR3 region has the DNA TGTGCCAGCAGATTACAGGGGGCGAGCAATCAGCCCCAGCATTTT. It yields the protein CASRLQGASNQPQHF.

The rearrangement links TRBV7-2 to TRBJ1-2; D remains ambiguous. In germline, CDR1 is SGHTA, CDR2 FQGNSA. The CDR3 sequence is 14 residues long. V lost 9 bases, J lost 8 bases, and 22 bases lay in between. The CDR3 nucleotides are TGTGCCAGTAGTCCTAGTGCCCAGGAGAGAGGCTACACCTTC. Translating gives CASSPSAQERGYTF.